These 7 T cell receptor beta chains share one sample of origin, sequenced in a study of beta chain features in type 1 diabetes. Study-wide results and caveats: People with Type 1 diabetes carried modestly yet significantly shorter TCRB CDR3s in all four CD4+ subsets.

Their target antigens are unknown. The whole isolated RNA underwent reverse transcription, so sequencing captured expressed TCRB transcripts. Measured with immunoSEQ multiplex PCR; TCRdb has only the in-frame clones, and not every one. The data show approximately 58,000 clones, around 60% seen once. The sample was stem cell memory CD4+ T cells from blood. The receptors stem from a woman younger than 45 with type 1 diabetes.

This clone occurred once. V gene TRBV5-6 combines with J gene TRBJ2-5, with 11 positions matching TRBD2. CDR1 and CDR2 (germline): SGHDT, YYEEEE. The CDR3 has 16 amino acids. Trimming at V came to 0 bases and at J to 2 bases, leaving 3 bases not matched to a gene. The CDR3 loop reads CASSLELAGVQETQYF. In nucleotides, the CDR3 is TGTGCCAGCAGCTTGGAACTAGCGGGAGTTCAAGAGACCCAGTACTTC.

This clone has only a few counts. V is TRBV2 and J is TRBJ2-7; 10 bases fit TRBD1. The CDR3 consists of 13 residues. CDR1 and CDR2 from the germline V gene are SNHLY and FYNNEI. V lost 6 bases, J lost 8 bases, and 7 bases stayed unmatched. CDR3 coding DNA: TGTGCCAGCAGGAAAGAGACAGGGGGCAAGCAGTACTTC. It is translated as CASRKETGGKQYF.

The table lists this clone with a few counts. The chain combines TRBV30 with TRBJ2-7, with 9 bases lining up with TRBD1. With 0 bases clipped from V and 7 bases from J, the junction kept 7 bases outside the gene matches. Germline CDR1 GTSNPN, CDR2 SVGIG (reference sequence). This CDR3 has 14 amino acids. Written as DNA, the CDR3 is TGTGCCTGGAGTGTCGAACAGGGGGCGGGAGAGCAGTACTTC. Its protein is CAWSVEQGAGEQYF.

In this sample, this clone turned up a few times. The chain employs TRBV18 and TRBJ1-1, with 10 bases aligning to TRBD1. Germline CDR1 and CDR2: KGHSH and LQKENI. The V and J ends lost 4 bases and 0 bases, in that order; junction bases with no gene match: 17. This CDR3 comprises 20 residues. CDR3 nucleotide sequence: TGTGCCAGCTCACTACGAAGTCCGGGACAGGGGAAAGGAGTGAACACTGAAGCTTTCTTT. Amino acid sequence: CASSLRSPGQGKGVNTEAFF.

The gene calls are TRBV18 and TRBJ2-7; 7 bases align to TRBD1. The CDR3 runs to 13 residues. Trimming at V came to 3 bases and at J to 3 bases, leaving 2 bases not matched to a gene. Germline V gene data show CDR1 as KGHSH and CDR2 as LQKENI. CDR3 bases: TGTGCCAGCTCACCCCGGACAGGCTACGAGCAGTACTTC. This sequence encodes CASSPRTGYEQYF.

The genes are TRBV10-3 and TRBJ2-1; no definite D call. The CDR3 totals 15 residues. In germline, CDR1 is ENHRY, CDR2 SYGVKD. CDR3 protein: CADGHGQESYNEQFF. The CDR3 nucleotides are TGTGCTGATGGCCATGGTCAAGAATCCTACAATGAGCAGTTCTTC.

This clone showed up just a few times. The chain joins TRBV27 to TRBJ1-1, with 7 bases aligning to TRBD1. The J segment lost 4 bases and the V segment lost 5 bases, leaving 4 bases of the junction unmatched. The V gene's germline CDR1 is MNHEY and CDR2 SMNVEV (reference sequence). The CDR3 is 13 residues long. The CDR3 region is CASSVTGITEAFF. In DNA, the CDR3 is TGTGCCAGCAGTGTGACAGGGATCACTGAAGCTTTCTTT.